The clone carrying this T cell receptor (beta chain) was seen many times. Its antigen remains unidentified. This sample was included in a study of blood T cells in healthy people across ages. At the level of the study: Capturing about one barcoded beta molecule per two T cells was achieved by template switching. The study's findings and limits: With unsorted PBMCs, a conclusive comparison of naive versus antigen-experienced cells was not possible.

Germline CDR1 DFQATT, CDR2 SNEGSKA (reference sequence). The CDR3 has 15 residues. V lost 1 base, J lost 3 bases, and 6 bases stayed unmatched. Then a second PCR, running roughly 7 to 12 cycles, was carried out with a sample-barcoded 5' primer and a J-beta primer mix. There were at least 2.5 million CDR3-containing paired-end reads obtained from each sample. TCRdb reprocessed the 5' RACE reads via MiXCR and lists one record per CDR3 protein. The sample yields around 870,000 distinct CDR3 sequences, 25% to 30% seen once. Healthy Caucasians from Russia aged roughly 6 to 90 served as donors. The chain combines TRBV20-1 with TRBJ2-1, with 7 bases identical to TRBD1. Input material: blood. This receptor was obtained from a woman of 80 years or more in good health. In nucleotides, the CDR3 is TGCAGTGCTAGAGGAGACAGGGTCAACTACAATGAGCAGTTCTTC. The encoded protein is CSARGDRVNYNEQFF.